Below are 9 T cell receptor beta chains sequenced from a single sample in a study of identical twins. TCRdb called the 5' RACE reads again in MiXCR, with one record for every CDR3 protein. The sample shows roughly 1.6 million distinct CDR3 sequences, 32% of them seen only once. The source material was cord blood. These receptors all come from a newborn girl in good health.

The V and J genes are TRBV3-1 and TRBJ1-6; D might be TRBD1 (6 bases). The CDR3 is made up of 17 amino acids. The V end was cut by 3 bases, the J end by 7 bases, with 19 bases between. Per the germline V gene, CDR1 is LGHDT and CDR2 is YNNKEL (reference sequence). CDR3 sequence reads: CASSQSETGHRNSPLHF. The CDR3 DNA reads as TGTGCCAGCAGCCAGAGCGAGACGGGACACAGAAATTCACCCCTCCACTTT.

This clonotype was seen a handful of times. The V call is TRBV7-9, the J call TRBJ2-3, with D possibly TRBD2 on 6 matching bases. The CDR3 contains 16 residues. V shed 1 base and J shed 7 bases, with 18 bases lying between them. The V gene's germline CDR1 is SEHNR and CDR2 FQNEAQ (reference sequence). This CDR3 reads CASSLGRRPGGHTQYF. DNA of the CDR3: TGTGCCAGCAGCTTAGGCCGCAGACCCGGGGGACATACGCAGTATTTT.

The chain links TRBV7-2 to TRBJ2-4; D not certain. Deletions cut 7 bases from V and 0 bases from J, with 13 bases between. Germline V gives CDR1 SGHTA, CDR2 FQGNSA. The CDR3 is 15 amino acids. This CDR3 reads CASTELGIAKNIQYF. Written as DNA, the CDR3 is TGTGCCAGCACCGAGCTTGGGATAGCCAAAAACATTCAGTACTTC.

This clonotype turned up a few times. This chain links TRBV5-1 with TRBJ1-5; D remains ambiguous. From germline, CDR1 is SGHRS and CDR2 YFSETQ. The CDR3 sequence is 14 residues long. Between the trimmed V and J ends, which lost 0 bases and 5 bases, there was a span of 9 bases. The CDR3 here is CASSLDGAYQPQHF. DNA for the CDR3: TGCGCCAGCAGCTTGGACGGAGCGTATCAGCCCCAGCATTTT.

This clonotype was found once. The CDR3 loop reads CASSPGTGGWSQPQHF. Here the CDR3 DNA reads TGTGCCAGCAGCCCCGGAACAGGGGGATGGTCTCAGCCCCAGCATTTT. V is TRBV7-9 and J is TRBJ1-5; 8 nucleotides line up with TRBD1. CDR1 and CDR2 (germline): SEHNR, FQNEAQ (reference sequence). After removal of 5 bases from V and 6 bases from J, the junction contained 12 bases not matched to a gene. The CDR3 totals 16 residues.

This clonotype was recorded many times. The rearrangement links TRBV29-1 to TRBJ2-4, with D possibly matching TRBD1 (6 bases). This CDR3 has 14 amino acids. CDR1 SQVTM and CDR2 ANQGSEA come from the germline V gene. V lost 4 bases, J lost 0 bases, and 10 bases lay in between. The CDR3 sequence: CSVVGTLAKNIQYF. DNA for the CDR3: TGCAGCGTTGTGGGGACACTAGCCAAAAACATTCAGTACTTC.

The chain is built from TRBV10-3 and TRBJ1-5; TRBD1 matches 10 bases. V lost 10 bases and J lost 2; bases outside the gene matches: 5. The CDR3 runs 14 residues. Germline loops: CDR1 ENHRY, CDR2 SYGVKD. The CDR3 sequence is CATRGTGGNQPQHF. The CDR3 DNA reads TGTGCCACAAGGGGGACAGGGGGCAATCAGCCCCAGCATTTT.

V and J are TRBV12-3 or TRBV12-4 and TRBJ1-4, with D maybe TRBD1 (5 bases). This CDR3 is built from 16 residues. V was clipped by 3 bases and J by 8 bases, with 19 bases between them. The CDR3 region has the DNA TGTGCCAGCAGTTTCTTCCAGGGAGGGTATGGGGAAAAACTGTTTTTT. This gives the protein CASSFFQGGYGEKLFF.

The chain couples TRBV7-2 to TRBJ2-7, with no clear D. Trimming removed 3 bases from V and 0 bases from J, with 12 bases in between. The CDR3 runs to 15 residues. The germline V gene has CDR1 SGHTA and CDR2 FQGNSA. The CDR3 bases are TGTGCCAGCAGCTTGCTTCCCCTACCCTCCTACGAGCAGTACTTC. Its translation: CASSLLPLPSYEQYF.